This T cell receptor (beta chain) stems from a study of T-cell memory formation after mild COVID-19. TCRdb reanalysed the 5' RACE reads using MiXCR and keeps one entry per CDR3 protein. The sample has about 260,000 distinct CDR3 sequences; about 16% are singletons. CDR3 length: 16 amino acids. Germline CDR1 ENHRY, CDR2 SYGVKD. V shed 2 bases and J 1 base; nucleotides not matched to a gene: 5. The sample holds a few counts of this clonotype. The sample was PBMCs or a T cell subset sorted from them (not recorded which). The TCR comes from a man younger than 35 who had mild COVID-19 (a few samples of this study predate the infection). Cell type and time point are not known. This chain connects TRBV10-3 to TRBJ2-3; 8 nucleotides line up with TRBD2. This chain's CDR3 is CAISEDPAGGTDTQYF. The CDR3 DNA follows: TGTGCCATCAGTGAGGATCCAGCGGGGGGCACAGATACGCAGTATTTT.